This passage covers 31 T cell receptor beta chains from one sample sequenced in a study of T cell clones after liver transplantation. The method was immunoSEQ multiplex PCR; TCRdb's version includes in-frame clones alone and lacks a portion of them. The sample lists roughly 50,000 clones, roughly 80% occurring once. The sequenced sample was CD4+ T cells from blood, obtained before liver transplant. The receptors were sampled from a human donor who received a liver transplant.

The chain carries TRBV5-4 and TRBJ2-1; D is ambiguous. CDR3 size: 14 residues. V was cut by 2 bases and J by 6 bases, with 12 bases left in between. Germline V CDR1 and CDR2: SGHNT, YYREEE (reference sequence). The CDR3 reads CASSLSERGNEQFF. In nucleotides, the CDR3 is TGTGCCAGCAGCTTAAGCGAGCGCGGCAATGAGCAGTTCTTC.

This clone was seen only once. The V gene is TRBV9, the J gene TRBJ2-3; possibly TRBD1 for D (6 bases). Deletions cut 4 bases from V and 4 bases from J, with 16 bases between. The germline gives CDR1 SGDLS, CDR2 YYNGEE. The CDR3 covers 15 residues. The DNA of the CDR3 is TGTGCCAGCAGCCCGCAGGGGAGTCCCCCAGATACGCAGTATTTT. Encoded protein: CASSPQGSPPDTQYF.

The rearrangement uses TRBV27 and TRBJ1-5; the match to TRBD1 covers 12 bases. Germline lookup yields CDR1 MNHEY and CDR2 SMNVEV (reference sequence). This CDR3 has 17 amino acids. V shed 4 bases, J shed 7 bases, and the junction held 11 bases outside the gene matches. Here the CDR3 reads CASSSTGTGGGRQPQHF. In DNA, the CDR3 is TGTGCCAGCAGTTCAACCGGGACAGGGGGCGGGAGACAGCCCCAGCATTTT.

The rearrangement links TRBV11-2 to TRBJ1-3; maybe TRBD1 (5 bases). The CDR3 is made up of 14 amino acids. Trimming took off 3 bases at V and 2 bases at J, with 8 bases between the two ends. The V gene's germline CDR1 is SGHAT and CDR2 FQNNGV. CDR3 region: CASSFSRAGNTIYF. In DNA form, the CDR3 reads TGTGCCAGCAGCTTCAGCAGGGCTGGAAACACCATATATTTT.

The rearrangement uses TRBV5-6 and TRBJ1-2; 11 positions agree with TRBD1. The V and J ends lost 3 bases and 5 bases, in that order; junction bases with no gene match: 3. The CDR3 contains 14 residues. Germline CDR1 is SGHDT and CDR2 is YYEEEE. CDR3 DNA sequence: TGTGCCAGCAGCTCGGACAGGGGGCAATATGGCTACACCTTC. Encoded protein: CASSSDRGQYGYTF.

The chain recombines TRBV6-5 with TRBJ2-6; possibly TRBD2 for D (5 bases). CDR1 and CDR2 from the germline V gene are MNHEY and SVGAGI. This CDR3 has 15 amino acids. With 2 bases removed from V and 2 bases from J, the gap between germline ends came to 7 bases. DNA for the CDR3: TGTGCCAGCAGTTACCTGGAGGCTGGGGCCAACGTCCTGACTTTC. Its protein is CASSYLEAGANVLTF.

This rearrangement joins TRBV7-9 to TRBJ2-1; 7 bases align to TRBD2. CDR3 length: 14 amino acids. Germline CDR1 reads SEHNR; CDR2 reads FQNEAQ (reference sequence). V dropped 2 bases and J dropped 10; count of bases not matched to a gene: 8. DNA of the CDR3: TGTGCCAGCAGCTTAAGCGGGGACTCCAGGGAGCAGTTCTTC. This sequence encodes CASSLSGDSREQFF.

V gene TRBV5-1 combines with J gene TRBJ2-5; 7 bases are a match to TRBD2. The V and J ends lost 4 bases and 5 bases, in that order; junction bases with no gene match: 14. In germline, CDR1 is SGHRS, CDR2 YFSETQ. The length of the CDR3 is 16 residues. Here the CDR3 reads CASSPQGAGSGETQYF. DNA for the CDR3: TGCGCCAGCAGCCCCCAGGGAGCGGGATCGGGGGAGACCCAGTACTTC.

The chain recombines TRBV5-1 with TRBJ2-3; 7 nucleotides line up with TRBD2. This CDR3 is built from 15 residues. After removal of 4 bases from V and 0 bases from J, the junction contained 5 bases not matched to a gene. CDR1 and CDR2 from the germline V gene are SGHRS and YFSETQ. For the CDR3, the DNA is TGCGCCAGCAGCCCCCTAGCGGTTAGCACAGATACGCAGTATTTT. Its translation: CASSPLAVSTDTQYF.

This sequence joins TRBV5-1 and TRBJ2-2; D may be TRBD1 (6 bases). Trimming removed 1 base at V and 1 base at J, with 8 bases between. Germline loops: CDR1 SGHRS, CDR2 YFSETQ. The CDR3 loop spans 15 amino acids. The DNA of the CDR3 is TGCGCCAGCAGCTTGCCGACAGGGAACACCGGGGAGCTGTTTTTT. It specifies CASSLPTGNTGELFF. The whole variable domain, filled in from reference TRBV5-1 and TRBJ2-2, reads KAGVTQTPRYLIKTRGQQVTLSCSPISGHRSVSWYQQTPGQGLQFLFEYFSETQRNKGNFPGRFSGRQFSNSRSEMNVSTLELGDSALYLCASSLPTGNTGELFFGEGSRLTVL.

A single count supports this clone. The chain carries TRBV25-1 and TRBJ1-1; D might be TRBD1 (6 bases). V was shortened by 3 bases and J by 6 bases, with 20 bases between the two germline ends. Germline CDR1 is MGHDK and CDR2 is SYGVNS. The CDR3 is 16 residues long. The CDR3 sequence is CASSDKTQGAKAEAFF. CDR3 bases: TGTGCCAGCAGTGACAAGACACAGGGTGCCAAGGCTGAAGCTTTCTTT.

The chain recombines TRBV5-1 with TRBJ2-1; 7 bases fit TRBD2. CDR1 and CDR2 (germline): SGHRS, YFSETQ. The junction had 12 bases not matched to a gene; V was cut back by 4 bases and J by 8 bases. CDR3 length: 15 residues. The CDR3 DNA sequence: TGCGCCAGCAGCCGGGAGAGCGGGATTTGGGATGAGCAGTTCTTC. This gives the protein CASSRESGIWDEQFF.

In nucleotides, the CDR3 is TGTGCCAGCAGCGGTTGGGACTCTTACAATGAGCAGTTCTTC. This gives the protein CASSGWDSYNEQFF. The rearrangement uses TRBV7-2 and TRBJ2-1, with D perhaps matching TRBD2 (6 bases). V was pared by 5 bases and J by 4 bases, with 12 bases between. The CDR3 loop spans 14 amino acids. Germline V gene lookup returns CDR1 SGHTA and CDR2 FQGNSA.

V gene TRBV18 combines with J gene TRBJ2-3; TRBD2 agrees at 9 bases. Per germline, CDR1 KGHSH and CDR2 LQKENI. This CDR3 region has 16 residues. Trimming at V came to 6 bases and at J to 0 bases, leaving 7 bases not matched to a gene. As DNA, the CDR3 is TGTGCCAGCTCCCTTATGACTAGCGGTAGCACAGATACGCAGTATTTT. Translating gives CASSLMTSGSTDTQYF.

A word on this clone: The junction differs from germline at one of its ends, possibly a read error. The rearrangement links TRBV5-1 to TRBJ1-2; tentatively, D is TRBD1 (6 bases). Germline V CDR1 and CDR2: SGHRS, YFSETQ. This CDR3 is 16 amino acids long. CDR3 bases: TGTGCCAGCAGCTTGCAGGGGAGGGAAGCTAACTATGGCTACACCTTC. As protein: CASSLQGREANYGYTF.

The table lists this clone with a few counts. Other DNA variants within this sample encode the same CDR3. The chain recombines TRBV18 with TRBJ2-2; perhaps TRBD1 as D (6 bases). Germline V CDR1 and CDR2: KGHSH, LQKENI. V lost 3 bases and J 1 base, leaving 6 bases between the germline ends. The length of the CDR3 is 14 residues. The CDR3, as DNA: TGTGCCAGCTCACCGGGACAGAACACCGGGGAGCTGTTTTTT. Translated: CASSPGQNTGELFF.

The chain recombines TRBV2 with TRBJ1-5; weak D call: TRBD1 (5 bases). Trimming shortened V by 6 bases and J by 4 bases, and 10 bases separated the two germline ends. Germline-derived CDR1 and CDR2 are SNHLY and FYNNEI. The CDR3 totals 13 residues. The DNA of the CDR3 is TGTGCCAGCAGCTATGACAGAAATCAGCCCCAGCATTTT. This gives the protein CASSYDRNQPQHF.

V gene TRBV5-4 combines with J gene TRBJ1-5, with D uncertain. Per the germline V gene, CDR1 is SGHNT and CDR2 is YYREEE (reference sequence). V shed 0 bases and J shed 5 bases, with 6 bases lying between them. The CDR3 has 13 amino acids. This CDR3 reads CASSLGQDQPQHF. The CDR3 DNA is TGTGCCAGCAGCTTGGGGCAGGATCAGCCCCAGCATTTT.

The rearrangement joins TRBV27 to TRBJ2-7, with D perhaps matching TRBD1 (5 bases). The V end was cut by 6 bases, the J end by 3 bases, with 12 bases between. The CDR3 has 13 residues. Germline V CDR1 and CDR2: MNHEY, SMNVEV (reference sequence). In DNA, the CDR3 is TGTGCCAGCAGGCGCGCAGACAGCTACGAGCAGTACTTC. Translated, it gives CASRRADSYEQYF.

This rearrangement joins TRBV5-4 to TRBJ2-1; the D call may be TRBD1 or TRBD2 (5 bases each). Germline CDR1 is SGHNT and CDR2 is YYREEE (reference sequence). The CDR3 loop spans 16 amino acids. V was trimmed by 5 bases and J by 2 bases, leaving 17 bases between them. In nucleotides, the CDR3 is TGTGCCAGCAGTCCGAGCCGGGGCAGCGCCTACAATGAGCAGTTCTTC. Translating gives CASSPSRGSAYNEQFF.

This sequence joins TRBV4-2 and TRBJ1-2; D is ambiguous. Germline V lookup: CDR1 LGHNA, CDR2 YNFKEQ. The V gene lost 0 bases and the J gene lost 6 bases, with 17 bases spanning the gap. The CDR3 loop spans 16 amino acids. CDR3 bases: TGTGCCAGCAGCCAAGATAATCCGGGCAGAATGGATGGCTACACCTTC. Its protein is CASSQDNPGRMDGYTF.

This chain links TRBV7-8 with TRBJ1-4; TRBD1 might be the D (5 bases). Trimming stripped 5 bases from V and 3 bases from J, with 19 bases between. Germline V gives CDR1 SGHVS, CDR2 FQNEAQ. The CDR3 has 17 amino acids. The CDR3 loop reads CASSAPGSDLANEKLFF. The CDR3 bases are TGTGCCAGCAGCGCCCCAGGGTCGGATTTGGCTAATGAAAAACTGTTTTTT.

This chain connects TRBV4-1 to TRBJ2-7; 7 bases are shared with TRBD2. Germline V gene sequence: CDR1 MGHRA, CDR2 YSYEKL. The junction had 10 bases not matched to a gene; V was cut back by 5 bases and J by 6 bases. CDR3 length: 14 amino acids. CDR3 bases: TGCGCCAGCAGCGATGCCGACCGCGGGGGCGAGCAGTACTTC. It translates to CASSDADRGGEQYF.

The chain carries TRBV2 and TRBJ1-1; a possible D gene is TRBD1 (6 bases). V was cut by 4 bases and J by 6 bases, with 9 bases left in between. This CDR3 has 12 residues. CDR1 is SNHLY and CDR2 is FYNNEI in the germline V gene. CDR3 region: CASSGNRAEAFF. CDR3 DNA: TGTGCCAGCAGTGGGAACAGGGCTGAAGCTTTCTTT.

This clone occurred once. The CDR3 reads CSARSGQPQHF. The DNA of the CDR3 is TGCAGTGCTAGGTCGGGCCAGCCCCAGCATTTT. This rearrangement joins TRBV20-1 to TRBJ1-5; D is uncertain. V lost 3 bases, J lost 7 bases, and 7 bases lay in between. This CDR3 is 11 amino acids long. In germline, CDR1 is DFQATT, CDR2 SNEGSKA (reference sequence).

This clone was detected only once. This chain links TRBV6-5 with TRBJ2-2; D is possibly TRBD2 (6 bases). V was shortened by 3 bases and J by 1 base, with 6 bases between the two germline ends. Germline V CDR1 and CDR2: MNHEY, SVGAGI. CDR3 length: 14 residues. CDR3 DNA sequence: TGTGCCAGCAGTTATAGCGGGAACACCGGGGAGCTGTTTTTT. It encodes CASSYSGNTGELFF.

This clone was recorded once. The chain recombines TRBV29-1 with TRBJ2-1, with 11 bases fitting TRBD2. J was trimmed by 10 bases and V by 7 bases; bases with no gene match: 9. The CDR3 sequence is 13 residues long. Per germline, CDR1 SQVTM and CDR2 ANQGSEA. CDR3 DNA sequence: TGCAGCGCTGGGGCTAGCGGGGGGCGAGAGCAGTTCTTC. Translation gives CSAGASGGREQFF.

The chain recombines TRBV6-1 with TRBJ2-5; D remains unclear. The CDR3 consists of 16 residues. The germline CDR1 and CDR2 sequences are MNHNS and SASEGT. V lost 2 bases and J lost 4, with 17 bases in between. Here the CDR3 DNA reads TGTGCCAGCAGTGAATTTCCCTTTGAAGTGGGAGAGACCCAGTACTTC. This gives the protein CASSEFPFEVGETQYF.

The CDR3 bases are TGTGCCTCAAAAGGGGACAGGGTCGTTGGCTACACCTTC. It codes for CASKGDRVVGYTF. The chain links TRBV10-3 to TRBJ1-2, with TRBD1 matching 9 bases. Germline V CDR1 and CDR2: ENHRY, SYGVKD. This CDR3 spans 13 amino acids. J was trimmed by 7 bases and V by 11 bases; bases with no gene match: 11.

The chain carries TRBV6-4 and TRBJ2-7, with D uncertain. CDR3 length: 13 amino acids. The ends were cut back, 0 bases at V and 4 bases at J, with 7 bases in the middle. Germline-derived CDR1 and CDR2 are MRHNA and SNTAGT. The CDR3 loop is CASSDSNRYEQYF. In DNA, the CDR3 is TGTGCCAGCAGTGACTCTAACCGTTACGAGCAGTACTTC.

The chain couples TRBV4-3 to TRBJ2-7, with TRBD2 matching over 8 bases. Trimming at V came to 1 base and at J to 2 bases, leaving 4 bases not matched to a gene. The CDR3 sequence is 15 residues long. The germline V gene encodes CDR1 LGHNA and CDR2 YSLEER. Here the CDR3 reads CASSQVGTRTYEQYF. The CDR3 region has the DNA TGCGCCAGCAGCCAAGTAGGGACTAGAACCTACGAGCAGTACTTC.